This TCR beta chain was sequenced in a study of OX40 agonist ivuxolimab in advanced cancers. For the study at large: With a range of roughly 23 to 79, age averaged about 58 years, and more than 75% were male. Study-wide findings and caveats: There were, on average, more expanded clones in CD8+ T cells than in CD4+.

This CDR3 has 13 amino acids. In germline, CDR1 is SGHAT, CDR2 FQNNGV. Trimming took 3 bases from V and 5 from J, leaving 8 bases between them. The table came from immunoSEQ multiplex PCR; TCRdb's copy has only in-frame clones and leaves some out. Among over 45,000 clones listed, 65% to 85% were seen once. There are a few counts of this clone. Its antigen is unidentified. The material was CD4+ or CD8+ T cells sorted from blood, obtained in a trial of the OX40 agonist ivuxolimab. V is TRBV11-2 and J is TRBJ2-1; possibly TRBD1 for D (6 bases). The receptor's source is an adult with an advanced solid tumor such as melanoma, head and neck, liver or kidney cancer. The chain's CDR3 is CASSFYRDNEQFF. The CDR3 DNA reads as TGTGCCAGCAGCTTCTACAGGGACAATGAGCAGTTCTTC.